A single T cell receptor (beta chain) is shown here with its context. The junction does not match germline at one end; this may be a read error. Individuals drawn from 20 to 30 US areas were about 18 to 95 years old. Self-reported history from a screening survey and questionnaire set each donor's cohort. This sample stems from a study of blood T cell repertoires in COVID-19. Overall study context: Whether acute or convalescent, the COVID-19 samples came from the United States, Italy and Spain. T cells, B-cell-depleted T cells, or PBMCs provided the cDNA or gDNA that served as material.

The repertoire was sequenced with immunoSEQ multiplex PCR; TCRdb's copy has only in-frame clones and lacks some. The data contain over 250,000 clones, around 84% of them singletons. The CDR3 extends over 15 amino acids. Germline-derived CDR1 and CDR2 are SGHRS and YFSETQ. The source is a man aged 30-40 years with acute COVID-19. The sample taken for sequencing was PBMCs or T cells enriched from blood (not recorded which). The chain combines TRBV5-1 with TRBJ1-2; D gene ambiguous. The DNA of the CDR3 is TGTGCCAGCAGCCCGGACCCGGGAGGGAGCTATGGCTACACCTTC. Amino acids: CASSPDPGGSYGYTF.